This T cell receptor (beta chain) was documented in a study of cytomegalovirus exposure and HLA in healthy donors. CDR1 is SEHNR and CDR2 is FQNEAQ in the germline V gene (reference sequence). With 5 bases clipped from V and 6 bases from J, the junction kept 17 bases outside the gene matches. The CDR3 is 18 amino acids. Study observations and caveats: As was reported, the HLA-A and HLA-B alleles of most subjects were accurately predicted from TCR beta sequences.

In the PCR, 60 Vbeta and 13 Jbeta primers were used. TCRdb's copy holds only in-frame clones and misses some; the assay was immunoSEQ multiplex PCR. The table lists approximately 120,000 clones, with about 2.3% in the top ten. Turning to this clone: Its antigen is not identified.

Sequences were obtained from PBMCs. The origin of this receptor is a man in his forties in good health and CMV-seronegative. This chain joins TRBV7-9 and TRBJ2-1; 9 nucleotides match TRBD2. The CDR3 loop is CASSPRPVLAGVGNEQFF. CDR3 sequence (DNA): TGTGCCAGCAGCCCCCGCCCTGTACTAGCGGGCGTCGGCAATGAGCAGTTCTTC.